These 22 T cell receptor beta chains share one sample of origin, sequenced in a study of CD8+ T cells in alopecia areata. TCR sequencing used cDNA made by reverse transcription of extracted RNA. The table came from immunoSEQ multiplex PCR; TCRdb's copy has only in-frame clones and leaves some out. The sample carries 90,000 to 150,000 clones, 53% recorded once. The treatment here: oral pan-JAK inhibitor, 5-10 mg twice daily. The specimen comprised CD4+ T cells sorted from blood, sampled at week 4, from a patient treated with tofacitinib. The receptor source for this set is a human donor with alopecia areata.

V is TRBV15 and J is TRBJ1-5, with D hard to call. CDR1 and CDR2 (germline): LNHNV, YYDKDF (reference sequence). The CDR3 is made up of 12 amino acids. Trimming left V 2 bases short and J 5 bases short, with 4 bases between. As DNA, the CDR3 is TGTGCCACCAGCAGACAGGATCAGCCCCAGCATTTT. This translates into CATSRQDQPQHF.

This sequence joins TRBV7-9 and TRBJ2-7; possibly TRBD1 for D (6 bases). V lost 4 bases and J 1 base, leaving 11 bases between the germline ends. CDR1 SEHNR and CDR2 FQNEAQ come from the germline V gene (reference sequence). The CDR3 totals 14 residues. This CDR3 is CASSYNRDSYEQYF. Written as DNA, the CDR3 is TGTGCCAGCAGCTACAACAGGGATTCCTACGAGCAGTACTTC.

The sample holds a few counts of this clone. The chain couples TRBV23-1 to TRBJ2-7; no clear D gene. TRBV23-1 counts as an open reading frame of uncertain function. This CDR3 region has 14 residues. Trimming cost V 2 bases and J 2 bases, with 10 bases left between them. CDR3 protein: CASSQPYNTYEQYF. The CDR3 coding sequence is TGCGCCAGCAGTCAACCCTATAATACCTACGAGCAGTACTTC.

The chain recombines TRBV7-8 with TRBJ2-1, with 7 positions matching TRBD1. With V trimmed by 5 bases and J by 2 bases, 9 bases remained unmatched. The CDR3 spans 16 residues. The germline V gene encodes CDR1 SGHVS and CDR2 FQNEAQ. CDR3 region: CASSTIGDSPYNEQFF. CDR3 bases: TGTGCCAGCAGCACAATAGGGGACAGCCCCTACAATGAGCAGTTCTTC.

This chain joins TRBV25-1 and TRBJ1-1; D remains unclear. V was cut by 4 bases and J by 1 base, with 10 bases left in between. Looked up from germline, CDR1 is MGHDK and CDR2 is SYGVNS. This CDR3 is 14 amino acids long. CDR3 DNA: TGTGCCAGCAGTGGGGGATGGGGGAACACTGAAGCTTTCTTT. It yields the protein CASSGGWGNTEAFF. The whole variable domain, remainder taken from reference TRBV25-1 and TRBJ1-1, is EADIYQTPRYLVIGTGKKITLECSQTMGHDKMYWYQQDPGMELHLIHYSYGVNSTEKGDLSSESTVSRIRTEHFPLTLESARPSHTSQYLCASSGGWGNTEAFFGQGTRLTVV.

The sample holds a few counts of this clone. The J gene is TRBJ2-7, the V gene TRBV29-1; 7 nucleotides match TRBD1. This CDR3 spans 16 amino acids. The J segment lost 0 bases and the V segment lost 4 bases, leaving 12 bases of the junction unmatched. Looked up from germline, CDR1 is SQVTM and CDR2 is ANQGSEA. CDR3 sequence (DNA): TGCAGCGTTGCTACGACACAGGGGATTAGCTCCTACGAGCAGTACTTC. Amino acids: CSVATTQGISSYEQYF.

The chain combines TRBV30 with TRBJ1-2; possibly TRBD1 for D (5 bases). The CDR3 runs 14 residues. The V gene's germline CDR1 is GTSNPN and CDR2 SVGIG (reference sequence). V gave up 0 bases and J gave up 6 bases, with 14 bases separating them. The CDR3 reads CAWSVRNRWDGYTF. The CDR3 nucleotides read TGTGCCTGGAGTGTACGCAACAGGTGGGATGGCTACACCTTC.

The rearrangement links TRBV29-1 to TRBJ2-3; D tentatively reads TRBD1 or TRBD2 (6 bases each). The germline V gene has CDR1 SQVTM and CDR2 ANQGSEA. The CDR3 runs to 14 residues. V lost 6 bases to trimming and J lost 2 bases, with 15 bases between them. CDR3 amino acids: CSVYREVITDTQYF. The CDR3 DNA sequence: TGCAGCGTCTACAGGGAGGTTATCACAGATACGCAGTATTTT.

This chain connects TRBV25-1 to TRBJ2-7, with D perhaps being TRBD1 or TRBD2 (5 bases each). This CDR3 has 15 residues. The V and J ends lost 6 bases and 3 bases respectively, with 18 bases between them. Germline CDR1 is MGHDK and CDR2 is SYGVNS. CDR3 region: CASSAYRDGLYEQYF. In DNA form, the CDR3 reads TGTGCCAGCAGCGCATACCGGGACGGCCTCTACGAGCAGTACTTC.

This rearrangement joins TRBV5-1 to TRBJ2-7, with D uncertain. This CDR3 region has 14 residues. Trimming shortened V by 2 bases and J by 6 bases, and 15 bases separated the two germline ends. CDR1 and CDR2 from the germline V gene are SGHRS and YFSETQ. CDR3 nucleotides: TGCGCCAGCAGCTTTTTACAGTTTTCTACCGAGCAGTACTTC. Translation gives CASSFLQFSTEQYF.

This clone was detected a few times. The rearrangement uses TRBV18 and TRBJ2-4; perhaps TRBD2 as D (6 bases). CDR3 size: 14 residues. V was trimmed by 2 bases and J by 5 bases, leaving 10 bases between them. Germline V gene data show CDR1 as KGHSH and CDR2 as LQKENI. The CDR3 spells CASSPTAGQNIQYF. For the CDR3, the DNA is TGTGCCAGCTCACCAACGGCGGGACAAAACATTCAGTACTTC.

To note about this clone: The sample contains more than one DNA sequence encoding this CDR3. V and J are TRBV30 and TRBJ2-6; D gene ambiguous. Trimming removed 5 bases from V and 1 base from J, with 3 bases in between. CDR3 length equals 12 residues. Germline assignment: CDR1 GTSNPN and CDR2 SVGIG (reference sequence). In nucleotides, the CDR3 is TGTGCCTGGTCATCTGGGGCCAACGTCCTGACTTTC. Its translation is CAWSSGANVLTF.

CDR3 region: CASSPQGVRYGYTF. In nucleotides, the CDR3 is TGTGCCAGCAGCCCCCAGGGGGTGCGCTATGGCTACACCTTC. The chain recombines TRBV7-3 with TRBJ1-2; 7 bases line up with TRBD1. There are 14 residues in the CDR3. Germline assignment: CDR1 SGHTA and CDR2 FQGTGA. The V segment lost 5 bases and the J segment 4 bases; nucleotides outside the gene matches: 7.

The genes are TRBV7-3 and TRBJ1-5; D perhaps matches TRBD1 (6 bases). CDR3 length equals 13 residues. From germline, CDR1 is SGHTA and CDR2 FQGTGA. The V gene lost 2 bases and the J gene lost 6 bases, with 8 bases spanning the gap. The DNA of the CDR3 is TGTGCCAGCAGCTTAGGGGGCGGTCAGCCCCAGCATTTT. Protein: CASSLGGGQPQHF.

The V and J genes are TRBV2 and TRBJ2-1; D is unresolved. This CDR3 is 11 amino acids long. Looked up from germline, CDR1 is SNHLY and CDR2 is FYNNEI. V was trimmed by 8 bases and J by 4 bases, leaving 6 bases between them. The CDR3 region has the DNA TGTGCCAGCGGGGTATACAATGAGCAGTTCTTC. Translated, it gives CASGVYNEQFF.

Worth noting for this clone: This specimen includes other DNA sequences encoding the same CDR3. The chain combines TRBV30 with TRBJ1-1; the D is unclear. Trimming took 2 bases from V and 2 from J, leaving 9 bases between them. The germline V gene encodes CDR1 GTSNPN and CDR2 SVGIG (reference sequence). This CDR3 spans 13 amino acids. In nucleotides, the CDR3 is TGTGCCTGGAGTAAGACGGTAAACACTGAAGCTTTCTTT. Its protein is CAWSKTVNTEAFF. Variable domain in full (rest from reference TRBV30 and TRBJ1-1): SQTIHQWPATLVQPVGSPLSLECTVEGTSNPNLYWYRQAAGRGLQLLFYSVGIGQISSEVPQNLSASRPQDRQFILSSKKLLLSDSGFYLCAWSKTVNTEAFFGQGTRLTVV.

The rearrangement links TRBV7-9 to TRBJ1-1; 11 nucleotides agree with TRBD1. The CDR3 has 15 residues. The V gene's germline CDR1 is SEHNR and CDR2 FQNEAQ (reference sequence). V was pared by 7 bases and J by 4 bases, with 8 bases of the junction left unmatched. The CDR3 loop is CASTSGTGGITEAFF. CDR3 nucleotides: TGTGCCAGCACCAGTGGGACAGGGGGGATCACTGAAGCTTTCTTT.

CDR3 sequence reads: CAWSSSGGNQPQHF. The CDR3 bases are TGTGCCTGGAGTAGTTCGGGAGGCAATCAGCCCCAGCATTTT. This chain joins TRBV30 and TRBJ1-5; D uncertain. The CDR3 is 14 residues long. Germline V CDR1 and CDR2: GTSNPN, SVGIG (reference sequence). V lost 2 bases, J lost 2 bases, and 10 bases lay in between.

This clone has more than one count but fewer than ten. Other DNA sequences within the sample encode an identical CDR3. The V call is TRBV5-1, the J call TRBJ1-5; tentative D call: TRBD1 (6 bases). Trimming took off 4 bases at V and 3 bases at J, with 11 bases between the two ends. Germline-derived CDR1 and CDR2 are SGHRS and YFSETQ. The CDR3 spans 14 residues. The CDR3 DNA sequence: TGCGCCAGCAGCCCAGGGACACCCAATCAGCCCCAGCATTTT. Translating it yields CASSPGTPNQPQHF.

A remark on this clone: Germline and junction disagree at one end, which may indicate a read error. The chain joins TRBV5-1 to TRBJ2-1, with 15 bases fitting TRBD2. This CDR3 spans 18 amino acids. The germline V gene encodes CDR1 SGHRS and CDR2 YFSETQ. CDR3 residues: CASSLGLAGGISYNEQFF. Here the CDR3 DNA reads TGCGCCAGCAGTTTGGGACTAGCGGGGGGAATTTCCTACAATGAGCAGTTCTTC.

The V call is TRBV27, the J call TRBJ2-5; D perhaps matches TRBD2 (6 bases). This CDR3 region has 13 residues. V lost 6 bases to trimming and J lost 7 bases, with 15 bases between them. Looked up from germline, CDR1 is MNHEY and CDR2 is SMNVEV (reference sequence). CDR3 in DNA: TGTGCCAGCAGACGCGGGACCTTGGGGACCCAGTACTTC. Its protein is CASRRGTLGTQYF.

The CDR3: CASSYSRWDGYTF. CDR3 nucleotides: TGTGCCAGCAGTTACTCGCGTTGGGATGGCTACACCTTC. The rearrangement uses TRBV6-5 and TRBJ1-2, with D unresolved. Germline lookup yields CDR1 MNHEY and CDR2 SVGAGI. This CDR3 is 13 amino acids long. Trimming shortened V by 0 bases and J by 6 bases, and 8 bases separated the two germline ends.